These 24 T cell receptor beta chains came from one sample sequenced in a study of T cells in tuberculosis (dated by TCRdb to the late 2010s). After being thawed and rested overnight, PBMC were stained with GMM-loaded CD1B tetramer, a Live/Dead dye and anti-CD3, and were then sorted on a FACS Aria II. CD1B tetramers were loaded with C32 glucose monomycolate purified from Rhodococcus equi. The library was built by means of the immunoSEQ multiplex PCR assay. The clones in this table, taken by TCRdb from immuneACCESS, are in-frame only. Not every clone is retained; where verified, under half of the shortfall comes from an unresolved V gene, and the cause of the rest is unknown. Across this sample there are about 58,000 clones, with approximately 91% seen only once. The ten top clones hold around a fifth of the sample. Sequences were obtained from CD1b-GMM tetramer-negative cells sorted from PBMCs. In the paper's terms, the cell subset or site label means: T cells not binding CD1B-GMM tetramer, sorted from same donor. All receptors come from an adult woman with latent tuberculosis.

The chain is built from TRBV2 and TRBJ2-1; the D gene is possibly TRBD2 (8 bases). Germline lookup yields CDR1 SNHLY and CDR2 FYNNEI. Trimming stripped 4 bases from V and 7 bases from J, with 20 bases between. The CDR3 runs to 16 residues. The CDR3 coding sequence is TGTGCCAGCAGTGGCGGGGGGAGACAGGGCGGTAATGAGCAGTTCTTC. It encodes CASSGGGRQGGNEQFF.

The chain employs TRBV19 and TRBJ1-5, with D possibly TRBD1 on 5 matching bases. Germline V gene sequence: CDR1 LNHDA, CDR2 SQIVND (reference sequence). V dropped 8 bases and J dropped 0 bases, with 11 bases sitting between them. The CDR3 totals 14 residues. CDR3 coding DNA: TGTGCCAGTGACAGCGTTAATAGCAATCAGCCCCAGCATTTT. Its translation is CASDSVNSNQPQHF. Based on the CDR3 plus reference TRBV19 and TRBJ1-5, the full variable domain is DGGITQSPKYLFRKEGQNVTLSCEQNLNHDAMYWYRQDPGQGLRLIYYSQIVNDFQKGDIAEGYSVSREKKESFPLTVTSAQKNPTAFYLCASDSVNSNQPQHFGDGTRLSIL.

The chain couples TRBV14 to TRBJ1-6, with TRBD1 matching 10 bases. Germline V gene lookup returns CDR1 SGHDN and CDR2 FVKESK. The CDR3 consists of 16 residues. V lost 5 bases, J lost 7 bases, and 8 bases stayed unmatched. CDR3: CASSYDRDRGNSPLHF. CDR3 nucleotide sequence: TGTGCCAGCAGCTACGACCGGGACAGGGGCAATTCACCCCTCCACTTT.

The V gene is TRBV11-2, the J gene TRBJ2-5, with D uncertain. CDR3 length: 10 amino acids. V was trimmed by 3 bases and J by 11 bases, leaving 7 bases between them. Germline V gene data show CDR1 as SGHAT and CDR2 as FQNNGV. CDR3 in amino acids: CASSFREQYF. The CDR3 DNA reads TGTGCCAGCAGCTTTCGAGAGCAGTACTTC.

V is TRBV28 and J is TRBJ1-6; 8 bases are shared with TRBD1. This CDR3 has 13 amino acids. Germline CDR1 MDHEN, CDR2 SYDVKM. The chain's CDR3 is CVKGTGSYSPLHF. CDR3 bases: TGTGTCAAGGGGACAGGTTCTTATTCACCCCTCCACTTT.

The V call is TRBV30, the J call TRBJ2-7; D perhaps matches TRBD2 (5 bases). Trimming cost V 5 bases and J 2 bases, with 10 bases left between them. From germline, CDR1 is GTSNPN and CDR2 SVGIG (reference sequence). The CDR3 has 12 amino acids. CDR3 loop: CAWSGGPYEQYF. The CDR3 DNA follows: TGTGCCTGGTCAGGAGGCCCCTACGAGCAGTACTTC.

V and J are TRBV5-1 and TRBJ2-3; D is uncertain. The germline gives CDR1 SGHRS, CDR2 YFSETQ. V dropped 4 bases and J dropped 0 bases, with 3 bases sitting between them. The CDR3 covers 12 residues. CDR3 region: CASSGSTDTQYF. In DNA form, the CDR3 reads TGCGCCAGCAGCGGCAGCACAGATACGCAGTATTTT.

CDR3 nucleotides: TGTGCCAGCAGCCCACAGGGTTACGCTGAAGCTTTCTTT. Protein: CASSPQGYAEAFF. The rearrangement uses TRBV4-2 and TRBJ1-1, with D perhaps matching TRBD1 (6 bases). The germline CDR1 and CDR2 sequences are LGHNA and YNFKEQ. The CDR3 consists of 13 residues. V gave up 4 bases and J gave up 6 bases, with 12 bases separating them.

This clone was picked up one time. CDR3 in DNA: TGCGCCAGCAGCCGGGGGGGAGGGGTCAATGAGCAGTTCTTC. Protein product: CASSRGGGVNEQFF. The rearrangement joins TRBV4-1 to TRBJ2-1, with 7 bases that match TRBD2. The CDR3 runs to 14 residues. Per the germline V gene, CDR1 is MGHRA and CDR2 is YSYEKL. Unmatched junction bases numbered 6, after V lost 4 bases and J lost 6 bases.

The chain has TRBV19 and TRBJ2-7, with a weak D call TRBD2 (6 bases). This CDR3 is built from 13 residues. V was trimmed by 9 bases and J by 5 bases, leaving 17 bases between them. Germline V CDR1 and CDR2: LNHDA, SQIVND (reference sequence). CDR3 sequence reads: CASQVWGGDEQYF. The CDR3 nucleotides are TGTGCCAGCCAAGTTTGGGGAGGCGACGAGCAGTACTTC. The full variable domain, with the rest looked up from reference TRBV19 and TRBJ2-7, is DGGITQSPKYLFRKEGQNVTLSCEQNLNHDAMYWYRQDPGQGLRLIYYSQIVNDFQKGDIAEGYSVSREKKESFPLTVTSAQKNPTAFYLCASQVWGGDEQYFGPGTRLTVT.

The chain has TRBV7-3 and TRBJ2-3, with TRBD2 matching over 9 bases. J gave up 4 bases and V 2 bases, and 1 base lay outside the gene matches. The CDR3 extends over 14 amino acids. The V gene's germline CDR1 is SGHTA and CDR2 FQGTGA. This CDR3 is CASSLLAGSDTQYF. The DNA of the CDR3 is TGTGCCAGCAGCTTACTAGCGGGGTCAGATACGCAGTATTTT. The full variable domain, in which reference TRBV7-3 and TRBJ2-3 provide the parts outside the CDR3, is GAGVSQTPSNKVTEKGKYVELRCDPISGHTALYWYRQSLGQGPEFLIYFQGTGAADDSGLPNDRFFAVRPEGSVSTLKIQRTERGDSAVYLCASSLLAGSDTQYFGPGTRLTVL.

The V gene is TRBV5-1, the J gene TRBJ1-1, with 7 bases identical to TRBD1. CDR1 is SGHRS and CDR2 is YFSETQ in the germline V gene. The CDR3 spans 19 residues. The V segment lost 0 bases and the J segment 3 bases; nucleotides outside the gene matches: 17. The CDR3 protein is CASSLGNGLRGRKDTEAFF. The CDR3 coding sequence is TGCGCCAGCAGCTTGGGGAATGGGTTAAGGGGGCGTAAGGACACTGAAGCTTTCTTT.

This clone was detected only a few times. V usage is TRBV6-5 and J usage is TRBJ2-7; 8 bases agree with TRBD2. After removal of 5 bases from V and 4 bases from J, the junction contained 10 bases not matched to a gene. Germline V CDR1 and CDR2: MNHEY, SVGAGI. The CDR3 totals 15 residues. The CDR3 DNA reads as TGTGCCAGCAGTGGTTTGGCTAGCGGGTATTACGAGCAGTACTTC. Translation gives CASSGLASGYYEQYF.

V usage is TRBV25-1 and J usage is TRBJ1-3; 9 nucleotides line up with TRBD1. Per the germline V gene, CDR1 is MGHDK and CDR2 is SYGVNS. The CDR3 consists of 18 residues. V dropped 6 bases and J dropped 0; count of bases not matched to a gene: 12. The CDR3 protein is CASRGPGQGAGSGNTIYF. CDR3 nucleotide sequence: TGTGCCAGCAGGGGCCCGGGACAGGGAGCAGGCTCTGGAAACACCATATATTTT. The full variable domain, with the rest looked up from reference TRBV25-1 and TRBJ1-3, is EADIYQTPRYLVIGTGKKITLECSQTMGHDKMYWYQQDPGMELHLIHYSYGVNSTEKGDLSSESTVSRIRTEHFPLTLESARPSHTSQYLCASRGPGQGAGSGNTIYFGEGSWLTVV.

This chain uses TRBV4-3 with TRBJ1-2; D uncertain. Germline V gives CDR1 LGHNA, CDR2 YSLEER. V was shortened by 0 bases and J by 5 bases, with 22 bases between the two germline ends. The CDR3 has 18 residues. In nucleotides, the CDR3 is TGCGCCAGCAGCCAAGAACTAGCCCGGGTTAAACTGTTTTATGGCTACACCTTC. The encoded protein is CASSQELARVKLFYGYTF.

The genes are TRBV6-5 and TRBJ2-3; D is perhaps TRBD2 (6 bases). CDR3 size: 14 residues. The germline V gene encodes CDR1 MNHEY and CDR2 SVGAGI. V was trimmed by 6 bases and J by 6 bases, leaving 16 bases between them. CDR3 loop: CASRRGGTPDTQYF. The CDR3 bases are TGTGCCAGCAGAAGGGGCGGGACTCCTGATACGCAGTATTTT.

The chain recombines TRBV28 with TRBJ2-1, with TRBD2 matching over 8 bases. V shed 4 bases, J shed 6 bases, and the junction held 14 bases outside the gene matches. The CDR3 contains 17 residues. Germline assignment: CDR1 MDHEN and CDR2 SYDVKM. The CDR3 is CASSSPGLAGLANEQFF. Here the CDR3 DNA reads TGTGCCAGCAGTTCCCCGGGTCTAGCGGGTTTGGCCAATGAGCAGTTCTTC.

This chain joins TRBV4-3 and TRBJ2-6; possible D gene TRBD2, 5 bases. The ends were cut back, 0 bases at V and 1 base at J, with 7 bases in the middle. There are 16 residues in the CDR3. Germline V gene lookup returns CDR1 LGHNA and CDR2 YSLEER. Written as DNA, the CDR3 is TGCGCCAGCAGCCAAGATCGGGATTCTGGGGCCAACGTCCTGACTTTC. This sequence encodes CASSQDRDSGANVLTF.

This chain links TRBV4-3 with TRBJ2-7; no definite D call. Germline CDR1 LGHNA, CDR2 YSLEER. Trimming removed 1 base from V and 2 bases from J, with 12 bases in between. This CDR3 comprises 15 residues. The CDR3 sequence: CASSQGVSAAYEQYF. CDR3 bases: TGCGCCAGCAGCCAAGGGGTGTCTGCGGCCTACGAGCAGTACTTC.

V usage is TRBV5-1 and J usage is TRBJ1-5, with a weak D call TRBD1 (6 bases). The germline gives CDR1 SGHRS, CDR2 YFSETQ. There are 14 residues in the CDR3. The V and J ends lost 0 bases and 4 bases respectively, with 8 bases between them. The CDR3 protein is CASSLGTANQPQHF. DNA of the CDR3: TGCGCCAGCAGCTTGGGGACAGCAAATCAGCCCCAGCATTTT.

CDR3 in amino acids: CATGSLYGYTF. The CDR3 bases are TGTGCCACCGGGTCTCTCTATGGCTACACCTTC. The V gene is TRBV27, the J gene TRBJ1-2; D gene uncertain. The germline V gene has CDR1 MNHEY and CDR2 SMNVEV (reference sequence). Trimming took off 10 bases at V and 4 bases at J, with 10 bases between the two ends. The CDR3 sequence is 11 residues long.

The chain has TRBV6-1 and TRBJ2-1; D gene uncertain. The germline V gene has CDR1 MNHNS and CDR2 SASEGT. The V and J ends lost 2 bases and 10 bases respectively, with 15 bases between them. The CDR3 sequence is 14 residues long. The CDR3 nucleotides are TGTGCCAGCAGTGAAAATAGGTGGCGGTTCGAGCAGTTCTTC. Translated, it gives CASSENRWRFEQFF.

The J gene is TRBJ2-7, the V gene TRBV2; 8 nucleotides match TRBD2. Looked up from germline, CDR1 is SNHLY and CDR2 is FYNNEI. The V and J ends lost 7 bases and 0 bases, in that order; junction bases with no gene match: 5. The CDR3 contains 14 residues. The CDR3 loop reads CASKELADSYEQYF. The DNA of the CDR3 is TGTGCCAGCAAGGAACTAGCGGACTCCTACGAGCAGTACTTC. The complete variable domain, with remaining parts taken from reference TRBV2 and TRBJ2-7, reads EPEVTQTPSHQVTQMGQEVILRCVPISNHLYFYWYRQILGQKVEFLVSFYNNEISEKSEIFDDQFSVERPDGSNFTLKIRSTKLEDSAMYFCASKELADSYEQYFGPGTRLTVT.

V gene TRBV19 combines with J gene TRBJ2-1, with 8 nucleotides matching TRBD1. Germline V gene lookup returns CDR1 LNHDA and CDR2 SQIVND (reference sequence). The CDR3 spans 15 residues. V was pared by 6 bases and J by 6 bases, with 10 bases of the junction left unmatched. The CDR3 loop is CASRPYLTGGNEQFF. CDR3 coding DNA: TGTGCCAGTAGACCCTATTTAACAGGGGGCAATGAGCAGTTCTTC.